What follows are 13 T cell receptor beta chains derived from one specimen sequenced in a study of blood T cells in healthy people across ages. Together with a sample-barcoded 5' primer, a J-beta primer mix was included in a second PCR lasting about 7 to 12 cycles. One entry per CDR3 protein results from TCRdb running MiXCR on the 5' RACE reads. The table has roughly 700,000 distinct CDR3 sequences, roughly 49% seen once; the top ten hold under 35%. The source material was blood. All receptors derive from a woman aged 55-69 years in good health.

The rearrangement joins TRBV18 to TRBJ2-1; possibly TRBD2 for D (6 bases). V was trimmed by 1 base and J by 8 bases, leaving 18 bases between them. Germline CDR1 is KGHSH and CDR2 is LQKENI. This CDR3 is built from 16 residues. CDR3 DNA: TGTGCCAGCTCACCACAGGACTATCGTGGGGAAGATGAGCAGTTCTTC. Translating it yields CASSPQDYRGEDEQFF.

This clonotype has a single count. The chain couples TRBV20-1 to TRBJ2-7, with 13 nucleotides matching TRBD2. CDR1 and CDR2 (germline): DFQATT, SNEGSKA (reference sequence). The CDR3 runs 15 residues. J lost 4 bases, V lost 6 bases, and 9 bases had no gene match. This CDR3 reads CSADPLAGGLYEQYF. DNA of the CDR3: TGCAGTGCCGACCCACTAGCGGGAGGGCTTTACGAGCAGTACTTC.

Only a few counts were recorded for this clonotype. The CDR3 loop is CASSQGALFSEQFF. The CDR3 coding sequence is TGCGCCAGCAGCCAAGGGGCTCTATTTAGTGAGCAGTTCTTC. This chain connects TRBV4-3 to TRBJ2-1; D remains unclear. The CDR3 runs to 14 residues. V lost 1 base, J lost 9 bases, and 13 bases lay in between. Germline V gene sequence: CDR1 LGHNA, CDR2 YSLEER.

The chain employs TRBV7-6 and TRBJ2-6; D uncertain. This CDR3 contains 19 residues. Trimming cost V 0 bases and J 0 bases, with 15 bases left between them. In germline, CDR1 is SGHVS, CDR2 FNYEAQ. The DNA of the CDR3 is TGTGCCAGCAGCTTAGCGCCGGAGCTTGCGTCCTCTGGGGCCAACGTCCTGACTTTC. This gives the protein CASSLAPELASSGANVLTF.

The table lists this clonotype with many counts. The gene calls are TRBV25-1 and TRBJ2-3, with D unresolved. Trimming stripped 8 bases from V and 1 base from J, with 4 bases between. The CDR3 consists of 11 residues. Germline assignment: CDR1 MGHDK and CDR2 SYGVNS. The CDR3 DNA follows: TGTGCCAGCGGACGCACAGATACGCAGTATTTT. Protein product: CASGRTDTQYF.

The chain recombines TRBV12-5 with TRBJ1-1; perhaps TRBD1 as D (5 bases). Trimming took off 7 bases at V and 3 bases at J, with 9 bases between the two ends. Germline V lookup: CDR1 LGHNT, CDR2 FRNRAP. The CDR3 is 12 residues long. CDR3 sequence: CASAAGYTEAFF. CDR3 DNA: TGTGCTAGTGCCGCAGGGTACACTGAAGCTTTCTTT.

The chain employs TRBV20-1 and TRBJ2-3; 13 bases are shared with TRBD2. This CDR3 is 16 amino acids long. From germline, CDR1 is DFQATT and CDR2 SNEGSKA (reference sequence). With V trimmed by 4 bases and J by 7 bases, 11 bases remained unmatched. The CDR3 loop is CSATSRTSGRAYTQYF. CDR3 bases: TGCAGTGCTACTTCCCGGACTAGCGGGAGAGCCTATACGCAGTATTTT.

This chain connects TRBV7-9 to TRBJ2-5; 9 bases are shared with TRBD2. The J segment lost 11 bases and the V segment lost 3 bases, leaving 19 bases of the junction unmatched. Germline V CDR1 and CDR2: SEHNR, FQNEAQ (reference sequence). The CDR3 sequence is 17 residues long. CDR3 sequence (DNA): TGTGCCAGCAGCTTGGACGGGGGTAGCGGGAGATTGAATGAGCAGTACTTC. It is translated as CASSLDGGSGRLNEQYF.

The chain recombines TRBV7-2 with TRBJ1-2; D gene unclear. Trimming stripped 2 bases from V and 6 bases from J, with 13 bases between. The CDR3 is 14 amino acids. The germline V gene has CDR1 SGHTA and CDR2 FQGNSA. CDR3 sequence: CASSLQLLENGYTF. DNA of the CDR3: TGTGCCAGCAGCTTACAATTACTGGAAAATGGCTACACCTTC.

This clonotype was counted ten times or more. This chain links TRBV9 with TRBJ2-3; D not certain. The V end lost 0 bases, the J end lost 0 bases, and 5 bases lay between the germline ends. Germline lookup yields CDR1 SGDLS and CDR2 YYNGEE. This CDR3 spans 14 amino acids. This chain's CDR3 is CASSVAGSTDTQYF. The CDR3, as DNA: TGTGCCAGCAGCGTAGCCGGTAGCACAGATACGCAGTATTTT.

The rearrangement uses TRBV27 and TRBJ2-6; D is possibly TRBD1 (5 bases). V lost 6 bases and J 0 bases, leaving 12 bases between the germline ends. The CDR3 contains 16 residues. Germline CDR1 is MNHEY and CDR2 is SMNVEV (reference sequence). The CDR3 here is CASSLRQFSGANVLTF. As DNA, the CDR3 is TGTGCCAGCAGCCTACGACAGTTCTCTGGGGCCAACGTCCTGACTTTC.

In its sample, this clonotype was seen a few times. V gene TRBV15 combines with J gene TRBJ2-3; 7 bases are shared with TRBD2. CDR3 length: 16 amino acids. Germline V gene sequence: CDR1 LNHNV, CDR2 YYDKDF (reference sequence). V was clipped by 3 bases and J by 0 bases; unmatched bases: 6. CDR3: CATSRGLAASTDTQYF. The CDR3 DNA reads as TGTGCCACCAGCAGGGGTCTAGCGGCTAGCACAGATACGCAGTATTTT. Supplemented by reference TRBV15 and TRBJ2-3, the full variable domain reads DAMVIQNPRYQVTQFGKPVTLSCSQTLNHNVMYWYQQKSSQAPKLLFHYYDKDFNNEADTPDNFQSRRPNTSFCFLDIRSPGLGDTAMYLCATSRGLAASTDTQYFGPGTRLTVL.

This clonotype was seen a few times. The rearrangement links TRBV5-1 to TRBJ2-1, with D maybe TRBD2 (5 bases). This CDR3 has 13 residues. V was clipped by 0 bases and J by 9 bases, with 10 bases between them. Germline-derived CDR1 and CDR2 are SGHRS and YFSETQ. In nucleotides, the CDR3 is TGCGCCAGCAGCTTGGGAAGCGGAGGTGAGCAGTTCTTC. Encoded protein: CASSLGSGGEQFF.